The T cell receptor beta chain described here comes from a study of persistence of HIV-infected CD4 T cells. Study at large: A couple of participants gave one leukapheresis sample; others gave up to roughly 180 mL blood repeatedly. Overall study findings and caveats: Antigen-responding cells were enriched for degenerate expanded CDR3beta sequences.

Anti-CD3/anti-CD28 beads served as a nonspecific positive control stimulus. Responding CD4+ T cells were sorted by upregulation of both CD40 ligand and CD69. Anti-CD28/CD49d costimulation, CD40-blocking antibody and enfuvirtide were given to CD8-depleted PBMCs for under 20 hours. In the case of this clone: The antigen remains undetermined.

The immunoSEQ assay was version 4, run in survey mode. Here immunoSEQ multiplex PCR was the method, and the copy in TCRdb shows in-frame clones only, minus some. The sample lists approximately 44,000 clones, around 90% occurring once. The sequence was obtained from an adult man with HIV who was CMV-seropositive. The source material was CD4+ T cells sorted from PBMCs after 18-hour stimulation, sampled from a patient who received antiretroviral therapy.

The CDR3 protein is CASSEVPQGGGYTF. The CDR3, as DNA: TGTGCCAGCAGTGAAGTCCCGCAAGGCGGTGGCTACACCTTC. The V gene is TRBV6-1, the J gene TRBJ1-2; no definite D call. CDR3 size: 14 residues. The germline V and J ends were trimmed by 1 base and 7 bases, with 13 bases remaining between them. Germline V CDR1 and CDR2: MNHNS, SASEGT.